What follows are 9 T cell receptor beta chains derived from one specimen sequenced in a study of PD-1 blockade in mismatch repair-deficient tumors. Measured with immunoSEQ multiplex PCR; TCRdb has only the in-frame clones, and not every one. The data hold 15,000 to 20,000 clones, with 84% observed a single time. The sample was PBMCs, taken before pembrolizumab treatment. These receptors were taken from an adult with mismatch repair-deficient cancer.

The genes are TRBV14 and TRBJ1-1, with no clear D. V shed 6 bases and J shed 5 bases, with 7 bases lying between them. The CDR3 sequence is 11 residues long. The V gene's germline CDR1 is SGHDN and CDR2 FVKESK. CDR3 in amino acids: CASSRGTEAFF. The CDR3 bases are TGTGCCAGCAGTCGGGGAACTGAAGCTTTCTTT.

On this clone itself: The junction and the germline gene differ at one end; a read error may be behind it. This chain links TRBV28 with TRBJ1-5; 7 bases are a match to TRBD1. Germline CDR1 reads MDHEN; CDR2 reads SYDVKM. The CDR3 runs to 12 residues. CDR3 coding DNA: TGTGCCAGCAGTTTAGAAGGGGGCGGATTGATTTTT. This translates into CASSLEGGGLIF.

The genes are TRBV27 and TRBJ2-7, with 7 bases fitting TRBD1. The CDR3 sequence is 13 residues long. The germline gives CDR1 MNHEY, CDR2 SMNVEV (reference sequence). V lost 2 bases, J lost 4 bases, and 2 bases stayed unmatched. CDR3 protein: CASSLAGGYEQYF. CDR3 DNA: TGTGCCAGCAGTTTAGCAGGGGGTTACGAGCAGTACTTC.

The J gene is TRBJ2-7, the V gene TRBV7-6, with TRBD2 matching 7 bases. Unmatched junction bases numbered 4, after V lost 5 bases and J lost 3 bases. Germline values: CDR1 SGHVS, CDR2 FNYEAQ. The CDR3 has 13 residues. The CDR3 DNA reads as TGTGCCAGCAGCCCTATAGCGGGCTACGAGCAGTACTTC. The encoded protein is CASSPIAGYEQYF.

This chain connects TRBV28 to TRBJ2-7; D is ambiguous. The CDR3 loop spans 15 amino acids. CDR1 and CDR2 (germline): MDHEN, SYDVKM. Trimming took off 2 bases at V and 0 bases at J, with 11 bases between the two ends. The CDR3 coding sequence is TGTGCCAGCAGTTTAGTTACTCCCAACTCCTACGAGCAGTACTTC. This translates into CASSLVTPNSYEQYF.

In this sample, this clone turned up once. The CDR3 sequence: CAIGGSYNEQFF. CDR3 bases: TGTGCTATCGGGGGCTCCTACAATGAGCAGTTCTTC. The chain carries TRBV30 and TRBJ2-1; D might be TRBD2 (6 bases). From germline, CDR1 is GTSNPN and CDR2 SVGIG (reference sequence). The CDR3 sequence is 12 residues long.

This rearrangement joins TRBV6-5 to TRBJ2-1; 9 positions agree with TRBD2. V shed 0 bases, J shed 9 bases, and the junction held 6 bases outside the gene matches. CDR1 and CDR2 from the germline V gene are MNHEY and SVGAGI. The CDR3 has 15 residues. The DNA for the CDR3 is TGTGCCAGCAGTTACTCTTCTAGCGGGATAGTTGAGCAGTTCTTC. It yields the protein CASSYSSSGIVEQFF.

The rearrangement joins TRBV4-1 to TRBJ1-3; D possibly corresponds to TRBD1 (5 bases). Deletions cut 0 bases from V and 8 bases from J, with 11 bases between. There are 14 residues in the CDR3. Looked up from germline, CDR1 is MGHRA and CDR2 is YSYEKL. CDR3 coding DNA: TGCGCCAGCAGCCAAGATCGCCAGGGTTACACCATATATTTT. Its translation is CASSQDRQGYTIYF.

J is TRBJ2-1 and V is TRBV4-3, with 13 bases lining up with TRBD2. This CDR3 has 17 amino acids. Germline lookup yields CDR1 LGHNA and CDR2 YSLEER. Unmatched junction bases numbered 9, after V lost 2 bases and J lost 8 bases. This chain's CDR3 is CASSQRTSGSGVDEQFF. The CDR3 DNA reads as TGCGCCAGCAGCCAAAGGACTAGCGGGAGTGGTGTCGATGAGCAGTTCTTC.